This TCR beta chain was identified in a study of Graves' ophthalmopathy and Graves' hyperthyroidism. Whole-study context: The authors collected peripheral blood at initial diagnosis, before any treatment.

This CDR3 is built from 13 residues. Per germline, CDR1 LGHNA and CDR2 YNFKEQ. Trimming stripped 0 bases from V and 16 bases from J, with 13 bases between. CDR3 regions of TCR beta were amplified from RNA transcripts. Amplification began with first-round RT-PCR using HTBI primers, then second-round multiplex PCR was performed. MiXCR was run by TCRdb on the multiplex PCR reads, yielding one entry per CDR3 protein. This sample carries a few hundred thousand distinct CDR3 sequences, 17% of them seen once, and the ten largest clones take roughly 2.3%. This sequence originates from an adult woman with stable Graves' hyperthyroidism. This rearrangement joins TRBV4-2 to TRBJ1-6; the D is unclear. The sequencing sample was made of peripheral blood. The CDR3 DNA is TGTGCCAGCAGCCAAGAATCGGCGCCAGCTCTCCACTTT. This codes for CASSQESAPALHF.